These 27 T cell receptor beta chains were sequenced from one sample in a study of breast tumors, draining lymph nodes, adjacent tissues. Axillary draining lymph nodes of breast cancer patients supplied the node samples. TCRdb used MiXCR to reprocess the multiplex PCR reads, holding one entry per CDR3 protein. The sample records approximately 190,000 distinct CDR3 sequences, around a third being singletons. Sequences were obtained from axillary lymph node tissue. Receptor source: a female donor with breast cancer. Some clones in this sample may be carry-over from other donors' samples.

This clonotype has ten or more counts. J is TRBJ1-2 and V is TRBV11-2; a weak D match, TRBD1 (5 bases). The V gene's germline CDR1 is SGHAT and CDR2 FQNNGV. This CDR3 contains 14 residues. V was cut by 5 bases and J by 2 bases, with 12 bases left in between. CDR3 amino acids: CASSARDGNYGYTF. The DNA for the CDR3 is TGTGCCAGCAGCGCCCGGGACGGAAACTATGGCTACACCTTC.

Of note for this clonotype: It may be a read error: a sequence one base away is much more abundant. The chain employs TRBV9 and TRBJ2-5; D uncertain. CDR1 and CDR2 from the germline V gene are SGDLS and YYNGEE. CDR3 length equals 15 residues. The CDR3 is CASSVEGRLQETPYF. CDR3 DNA sequence: TGTGCCAGCAGCGTAGAGGGCAGACTCCAAGAGACCCCGTACTTC.

This clonotype has ten or more counts. V gene TRBV20-1 combines with J gene TRBJ2-7; a weak D match, TRBD2 (7 bases). Germline CDR1 reads DFQATT; CDR2 reads SNEGSKA (reference sequence). The CDR3 is made up of 14 amino acids. Trimming removed 4 bases from V and 4 bases from J, with 17 bases in between. For the CDR3, the DNA is TGCAGTGCTAAAGGGGGGGGGCTAGGATACGAGCAGTACTTC. Its protein product is CSAKGGGLGYEQYF.

This chain links TRBV7-2 with TRBJ2-7, with 8 nucleotides matching TRBD2. CDR1 is SGHTA and CDR2 is FQGNSA in the germline V gene. The V segment lost 1 base and the J segment 3 bases; nucleotides outside the gene matches: 5. The CDR3 sequence is 15 residues long. For the CDR3, the DNA is TGTGCCAGCAGCTTAGAGAGGCTAGCGGGCTACGAGCAGTACTTC. Encoded protein: CASSLERLAGYEQYF.

This clonotype occurred a few times. Being one base from a much bigger clone, this may be a read error. The genes are TRBV27 and TRBJ1-2; 9 positions agree with TRBD1. The ends lost 6 bases at V and 4 bases at J; junction bases unmatched: 6. Germline V gene data show CDR1 as MNHEY and CDR2 as SMNVEV (reference sequence). The CDR3 has 14 amino acids. DNA of the CDR3: TGTGCCAGCAGCCCTGGACAGGGGTGCTATGGCTACACCTTC. Encoded protein: CASSPGQGCYGYTF.

This clonotype was recorded at least ten times. The chain employs TRBV28 and TRBJ2-5, with 7 bases that match TRBD2. With V trimmed by 6 bases and J by 5 bases, 12 bases remained unmatched. In germline, CDR1 is MDHEN, CDR2 SYDVKM. The CDR3 covers 15 residues. CDR3 loop: CASRRAIGRFETQYF. The CDR3 DNA is TGTGCCAGCAGACGAGCGATCGGGAGGTTCGAGACCCAGTACTTC.

A word on this clonotype: Because the CDR3's place on the DNA is in doubt, the DNA is left out and the CDR3 is given as listed by TCRdb. V and J are TRBV7-9 and TRBJ2-5; TRBD1 reflects the table's D call only, with no check against the DNA. Germline V gene lookup returns CDR1 SEHNR and CDR2 FQNEAQ (reference sequence). The CDR3 contains 22 residues when both ends are counted. The CDR3 sequence is CASSLEPGTGPGYTFGSGTQYF.

This clonotype was counted many times. J is TRBJ2-2 and V is TRBV20-1; no definite D call. Per the germline V gene, CDR1 is DFQATT and CDR2 is SNEGSKA (reference sequence). V lost 4 bases and J lost 6, with 15 bases in between. The CDR3 contains 14 residues. DNA of the CDR3: TGCAGTGCTAAGGGCCCTCTATCGGCCGGGGAGCTGTTTTTT. It yields the protein CSAKGPLSAGELFF.

This clonotype was seen repeatedly, ten times or more. The CDR3 nucleotides read TGTGCCAGCAGCCAGGGGCGGATAGAAGGCACAGATACGCAGTATTTT. It is translated as CASSQGRIEGTDTQYF. This rearrangement joins TRBV2 to TRBJ2-3, with a weak D call TRBD1 (6 bases). Trimming removed 6 bases at V and 1 base at J, with 17 bases between. This CDR3 contains 16 residues. Looked up from germline, CDR1 is SNHLY and CDR2 is FYNNEI. Looking up the rest from reference TRBV2 and TRBJ2-3 gives the full variable domain: EPEVTQTPSHQVTQMGQEVILRCVPISNHLYFYWYRQILGQKVEFLVSFYNNEISEKSEIFDDQFSVERPDGSNFTLKIRSTKLEDSAMYFCASSQGRIEGTDTQYFGPGTRLTVL.

This clonotype was seen at least ten times. This chain uses TRBV5-5 with TRBJ2-2; 8 bases agree with TRBD1. V dropped 5 bases and J dropped 1; count of bases not matched to a gene: 4. This CDR3 contains 15 residues. Germline CDR1 is SGHKS and CDR2 is YYEKEE (reference sequence). The CDR3 coding sequence is TGTGCCAGCAGACCCACAGGGGGGAACACCGGGGAGCTGTTTTTT. It encodes CASRPTGGNTGELFF.

On this clonotype: The missing conserved phenylalanine or tryptophan at the end of this CDR3 makes a read error likely. The genes are TRBV19 and TRBJ1-1; 8 nucleotides align to TRBD1. Germline CDR1 and CDR2: LNHDA and SQIVND (reference sequence). The CDR3 spans 20 residues. The trim removed 8 bases at V and 1 base at J, leaving 24 bases unmatched. The CDR3 is CASLPDREMYRTSGNTEAFL. DNA of the CDR3: TGTGCCAGTCTTCCGGACAGGGAAATGTATAGGACGAGTGGGAACACTGAAGCTTTCCTT.

Comment on this clonotype: A single base separates this from a much larger clone, so it may be a read error. The V call is TRBV28, the J call TRBJ1-2; D ambiguous. The germline gives CDR1 MDHEN, CDR2 SYDVKM. The CDR3 sequence is 13 residues long. The CDR3 DNA reads TGTGCCAGCAGGGACGTGGCCTTCGGTGGCGACACCTTC. Translated: CASRDVAFGGDTF.

This clonotype was found many times. The chain uses TRBV5-5 and TRBJ2-1; tentatively, D is TRBD2 (5 bases). V was pared by 3 bases and J by 4 bases, with 11 bases between. The CDR3 length is 14 residues. CDR1 is SGHKS and CDR2 is YYEKEE in the germline V gene (reference sequence). For the CDR3, the DNA is TGTGCCAGCAGCTCGGGATCCCTTTACAATGAGCAGTTCTTC. Its protein product is CASSSGSLYNEQFF.

In its sample, this clonotype was seen many times. The V call is TRBV7-8, the J call TRBJ2-2; either TRBD1 or TRBD2 may fit D (6 bases each). The CDR3 covers 16 residues. The V end was cut by 1 base, the J end by 3 bases, with 12 bases between. CDR1 SGHVS and CDR2 FQNEAQ come from the germline V gene. CDR3 sequence (DNA): TGTGCCAGCAGCTTAGTAGGGGGGCAGGACACCGGGGAGCTGTTTTTT. It specifies CASSLVGGQDTGELFF.

This clonotype was observed at least ten times. The V gene is TRBV20-1, the J gene TRBJ2-7, with 7 bases identical to TRBD2. The CDR3 is 11 residues long. Trimming took 6 bases from V and 6 from J; bases not matched to a gene: 5. Germline-derived CDR1 and CDR2 are DFQATT and SNEGSKA (reference sequence). DNA for the CDR3: TGCAGTGCCCGTGGGGGGGGCGAGCAGTACTTC. Translation gives CSARGGGEQYF.

This chain connects TRBV13 to TRBJ2-6; 7 bases line up with TRBD1. The CDR3 totals 17 residues. The germline CDR1 and CDR2 sequences are PRHDT and FYEKMQ (reference sequence). V trimming: 1 base; J trimming: 2 bases; junction bases outside the gene matches: 5. CDR3 sequence: CASSLEGAPTGANVLTF. The CDR3 bases are TGTGCCAGCAGCTTAGAGGGGGCGCCAACTGGGGCCAACGTCCTGACTTTC.

With regard to this clonotype: Because it lacks the conserved phenylalanine or tryptophan at the end, this CDR3 is likely a read error. The gene calls are TRBV9 and TRBJ1-2; possible D gene TRBD1, 6 bases. Germline CDR1 is SGDLS and CDR2 is YYNGEE. The CDR3 runs 13 residues. V was pared by 5 bases and J by 8 bases, with 16 bases between. The CDR3 region has the DNA TGTGCCAGCAGGAGATGGGGGCTAGAAGGCTACACCTCC. Amino acids: CASRRWGLEGYTS.

This clonotype was observed at least ten times. The chain couples TRBV2 to TRBJ2-1, with 10 bases identical to TRBD2. The germline V gene has CDR1 SNHLY and CDR2 FYNNEI. With 2 bases clipped from V and 7 bases from J, the junction kept 5 bases outside the gene matches. CDR3 length: 15 residues. The CDR3, as DNA: TGTGCCAGCAGTGAAATAGCGGGGGGAGGGAATGAGCAGTTCTTC. Amino acid sequence: CASSEIAGGGNEQFF. Full variable domain (outside the CDR3, taken from reference TRBV2 and TRBJ2-1): EPEVTQTPSHQVTQMGQEVILRCVPISNHLYFYWYRQILGQKVEFLVSFYNNEISEKSEIFDDQFSVERPDGSNFTLKIRSTKLEDSAMYFCASSEIAGGGNEQFFGPGTRLTVL.

CDR3 coding DNA: TGTGCCAGCAGCTTTAGCGGGACGATAGGTGAAAAACTGTTTTTT. Its protein is CASSFSGTIGEKLFF. V usage is TRBV7-2 and J usage is TRBJ1-4, with a possible D match to TRBD1 (5 bases). This CDR3 spans 15 amino acids. The V and J ends lost 3 bases and 7 bases respectively, with 15 bases between them. Germline CDR1 reads SGHTA; CDR2 reads FQGNSA.

The genes are TRBV7-9 and TRBJ1-1; the match to TRBD1 covers 8 bases. The junction had 10 bases not matched to a gene; V was cut back by 2 bases and J by 8 bases. The CDR3 covers 15 residues. Germline V gene sequence: CDR1 SEHNR, CDR2 FQNEAQ (reference sequence). As DNA, the CDR3 is TGTGCCAGCAGCTTAATCGGACAGGGCAACTCGGAAGCTTTCTTT. Translated, it gives CASSLIGQGNSEAFF.

This clonotype was detected only a few times. V usage is TRBV28 and J usage is TRBJ2-2, with D perhaps matching TRBD2 (7 bases). Trimming shortened V by 8 bases and J by 6 bases, and 25 bases separated the two germline ends. CDR3 length: 17 amino acids. The germline V gene encodes CDR1 MDHEN and CDR2 SYDVKM. The CDR3 reads CASEIGGGASVAGELFF. The CDR3 coding sequence is TGTGCCAGCGAGATAGGTGGGGGGGCTAGCGTTGCCGGGGAGCTGTTTTTT.

This clonotype was found a few times. Relative to the germline gene, one junction end is altered; a read error may explain this. The chain joins TRBV2 to TRBJ2-5; no definite D call. Looked up from germline, CDR1 is SNHLY and CDR2 is FYNNEI. This CDR3 contains 13 residues. CDR3 sequence (DNA): TGTGCCAGCAGTGTGATGGTTCAAGAGGCCCAGTACTTC. It encodes CASSVMVQEAQYF.

This clonotype came up a few times. V is TRBV6-5 and J is TRBJ2-1; TRBD1 matches 11 bases. This CDR3 is 15 amino acids long. The V segment lost 6 bases and the J segment 10 bases; nucleotides outside the gene matches: 11. Germline CDR1 MNHEY, CDR2 SVGAGI. This chain's CDR3 is CASRHPGQGVEEQFF. CDR3 nucleotides: TGTGCCAGCAGGCACCCGGGACAGGGGGTTGAGGAGCAGTTCTTC.

This clonotype has ten or more counts. The CDR3, as DNA: TGTGCCAGCAGCTTAGGAGGGAAGGGAAACACCATATATTTT. Amino acid sequence: CASSLGGKGNTIYF. The chain employs TRBV7-8 and TRBJ1-3, with D unresolved. The CDR3 runs 14 residues. V gave up 1 base and J gave up 4 bases, with 8 bases separating them. Germline V gene data show CDR1 as SGHVS and CDR2 as FQNEAQ. Based on the CDR3 plus reference TRBV7-8 and TRBJ1-3, the full variable domain is GAGVSQSPRYKVAKRGQDVALRCDPISGHVSLFWYQQALGQGPEFLTYFQNEAQLDKSGLPSDRFFAERPEGSVSTLKIQRTQQEDSAVYLCASSLGGKGNTIYFGEGSWLTVV.

Ten or more counts support this clonotype. The junction departs from the called germline gene at one end, perhaps through a read error. V usage is TRBV7-2 and J usage is TRBJ1-3, with D tentatively TRBD1 (5 bases). The CDR3 totals 17 residues. In germline, CDR1 is SGHTA, CDR2 FQGNSA. The CDR3 spells CASSPKAGGSPGNPIYF. CDR3 nucleotide sequence: TGTGCCAGCAGCCCCAAGGCGGGGGGATCGCCTGGAAACCCCATATATTTT.

This clonotype was seen a few times. The chain employs TRBV5-1 and TRBJ1-2; D remains unclear. Per the germline V gene, CDR1 is SGHRS and CDR2 is YFSETQ. V lost 3 bases and J 0 bases, leaving 12 bases between the germline ends. This CDR3 contains 15 residues. In DNA, the CDR3 is TGCGCCAGCAGCTCATTCTTATGTGCTAACTATGGCTACACCTTC. Its protein is CASSSFLCANYGYTF.

This clonotype appeared a few times. V and J are TRBV30 and TRBJ2-1; the match to TRBD2 covers 12 bases. CDR1 is GTSNPN and CDR2 is SVGIG in the germline V gene (reference sequence). V shed 3 bases, J shed 3 bases, and the junction held 9 bases outside the gene matches. There are 17 residues in the CDR3. CDR3 in DNA: TGTGCCTGGAGCCAGTACCTGACTAGCGGGAGCTACAATGAGCAGTTCTTC. Encoded protein: CAWSQYLTSGSYNEQFF.